Described below is a single T cell receptor (beta chain) sequence and its context. TCRdb's table, derived via immunoSEQ multiplex PCR, lists solely in-frame clones and lacks some. The sample gives 40,000 to 55,000 clones, 80% to 90% of which show up once; approximately 6.5% is in the top ten. The data stem from a study of T cell responses to AZD1222 COVID-19 vaccine. The specimen comprised peripheral blood, sampled 28 days after the second AZD1222 dose. This receptor was taken from an adult who received the AZD1222 COVID-19 vaccine.

CDR3 sequence: CASSPTSGRAYEQFF. The CDR3 nucleotides read TGTGCCAGCAGCCCGACTAGCGGGAGGGCCTATGAGCAGTTCTTC. V usage is TRBV7-3 and J usage is TRBJ2-1, with 14 bases matching TRBD2. Looked up from germline, CDR1 is SGHTA and CDR2 is FQGTGA. With V trimmed by 5 bases and J by 8 bases, 5 bases remained unmatched. CDR3 length: 15 residues. Full variable domain (missing parts from reference TRBV7-3 and TRBJ2-1): GAGVSQTPSNKVTEKGKYVELRCDPISGHTALYWYRQSLGQGPEFLIYFQGTGAADDSGLPNDRFFAVRPEGSVSTLKIQRTERGDSAVYLCASSPTSGRAYEQFFGPGTRLTVL.